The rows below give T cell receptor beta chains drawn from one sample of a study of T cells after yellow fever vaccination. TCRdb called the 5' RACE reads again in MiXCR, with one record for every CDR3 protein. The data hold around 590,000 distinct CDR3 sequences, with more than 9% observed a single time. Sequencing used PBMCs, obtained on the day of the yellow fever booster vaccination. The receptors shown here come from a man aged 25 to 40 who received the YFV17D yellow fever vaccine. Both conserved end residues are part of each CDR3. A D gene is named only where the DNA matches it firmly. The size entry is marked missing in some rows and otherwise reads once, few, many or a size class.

CSASRQGGVIYHEQYF TGCAGTGCTAGTCGGCAGGGAGGAGTGATTTACCACGAGCAGTACTTC . . TRBV20-1 16 TRBJ2-7
CASSLAGPLYGYTF TGTGCCAGCAGTTTAGCGGGACCTCTATATGGCTACACCTTC . . TRBV12-3/TRBV12-4 14 TRBJ1-2
CSARETSGGELFF TGCAGTGCTAGGGAGACTAGCGGTGGGGAGCTGTTTTTT TRBD2 few TRBV20-1 13 TRBJ2-2
CASSLAHEQFF TGCGCCAGCAGCTTGGCCCATGAGCAGTTCTTC . . TRBV5-1 11 TRBJ2-1
CASSVLAPQGENTGELFF TGTGCCAGCTCCGTTCTAGCGCCCCAAGGGGAGAACACCGGGGAGCTGTTTTTT . . TRBV18 18 TRBJ2-2
CASISMRTGELFF TGTGCCAGCATCTCGATGCGCACCGGGGAGCTGTTTTTT . . TRBV6-2/TRBV6-3 13 TRBJ2-2
CASSPPLQGTDTQYF TGTGCCAGCTCTCCGCCATTACAGGGCACAGATACGCAGTATTTT . . TRBV18 15 TRBJ2-3
CASSLSTRAYEQYF TGTGCCAGCAGCTTGTCGACGCGCGCCTACGAGCAGTACTTC . . TRBV13 14 TRBJ2-7
CASSSREGGRASRGNEQFF TGTGCCAGCAGCAGCAGGGAGGGCGGGAGGGCCTCGCGTGGCAATGAGCAGTTCTTC TRBD2 . TRBV7-6 19 TRBJ2-1
CASRCVYRDRGNEQFF TGTGCCAGCAGGTGCGTTTACCGGGACAGGGGCAATGAGCAGTTCTTC TRBD1 . TRBV11-3 16 TRBJ2-1
CASSLWDRGQGEQFF TGTGCCAGCAGCTTATGGGACAGGGGGCAGGGTGAGCAGTTCTTC TRBD1 few TRBV5-5 15 TRBJ2-1
CSAKENRGNQPQHF TGCAGTGCCAAAGAAAATCGAGGCAATCAGCCCCAGCATTTT . . TRBV20-1 14 TRBJ1-5
CASNMGRSTDTQYF TGTGCCAGCAATATGGGAAGGTCCACAGATACGCAGTATTTT . few TRBV2 14 TRBJ2-3
CAIKSGNLNTGELFF TGTGCCATCAAGTCTGGGAACCTGAACACCGGGGAGCTGTTTTTT . . TRBV10-3 15 TRBJ2-2
CATNGQGNTEAFF TGTGCCACTAACGGACAGGGGAACACTGAAGCTTTCTTT TRBD1 . TRBV10-3 13 TRBJ1-1
CASSLWGQGSDTQYF TGCGCCAGCAGCTTGTGGGGACAGGGATCCGATACGCAGTATTTT TRBD1 few TRBV5-1 15 TRBJ2-3
CASSTGTGENGELFF TGCGCCAGCAGCACCGGGACAGGGGAAAACGGGGAGCTGTTTTTT TRBD1 . TRBV5-1 15 TRBJ2-2
CASSFFAGGNEQFF TGTGCCAGCAGCTTCTTCGCGGGAGGAAATGAGCAGTTCTTC TRBD2 few TRBV11-3 14 TRBJ2-1
CASSVGEGTGYTF TGTGCCAGCAGCGTAGGGGAAGGGACAGGCTACACCTTC . few TRBV9 13 TRBJ1-2
CASSFGLAAISYNEQFF TGTGCCAGCAGCTTTGGTCTAGCGGCTATATCCTACAATGAGCAGTTCTTC TRBD2 . TRBV5-4 17 TRBJ2-1
CASSFQLAGVETQYF TGTGCCAGCAGTTTCCAACTAGCGGGAGTTGAGACCCAGTACTTC TRBD2 few TRBV12-3/TRBV12-4 15 TRBJ2-5
CASSQGLAGGPTDTQYF TGCGCCAGCAGCCAAGGACTAGCGGGAGGCCCCACAGATACGCAGTATTTT TRBD2 . TRBV4-3 17 TRBJ2-3
CASSQRGPNEQYF TGTGCCAGCTCACAGCGGGGTCCTAACGAGCAGTACTTC TRBD2 . TRBV18 13 TRBJ2-7
CASSQSGRVLYF TGTGCCAGCAGTCAGAGCGGGAGAGTTCTGTACTTC TRBD2 many TRBV2 12 TRBJ2-7
CASSRRQGGNYEQYF TGTGCCAGCAGTAGAAGACAGGGGGGGAACTACGAGCAGTACTTC TRBD1 . TRBV6-2/TRBV6-3 15 TRBJ2-7
CASSLVGPQGEQYF TGTGCCAGCAGCTTAGTTGGCCCGCAAGGAGAGCAGTACTTC . few TRBV7-9 14 TRBJ2-7
CSAVGLYTDTQYF TGCAGCGCAGTAGGACTTTACACAGATACGCAGTATTTT . few TRBV29-1 13 TRBJ2-3
CASTPGGSDTQYF TGTGCCAGCACCCCTGGGGGGTCAGATACGCAGTATTTT . few TRBV7-9 13 TRBJ2-3
CASRLLELPQYF TGTGCCAGCAGGTTATTGGAGCTCCCCCAGTACTTC . . TRBV5-5 12 TRBJ2-7